This record covers a single TCR beta chain. No antigen is known for it. This entry is derived from a study of OX40 agonist ivuxolimab in advanced cancers. For the study at large: Patients got intravenous ivuxolimab at 0.01 to 10 mg/kg every 2 weeks. Partial responses occurred in Three dose-escalation patients, one with hepatocellular carcinoma and two with cutaneous melanoma.

Only in-frame clones appear in the TCRdb table, and some are missing; sequencing was by immunoSEQ multiplex PCR. The sample has about 22,000 clones, just under 85% seen once. Germline assignment: CDR1 MDHEN and CDR2 SYDVKM. V trimming: 4 bases; J trimming: 5 bases; junction bases outside the gene matches: 6. There are 15 residues in the CDR3. Autoimmune disease history or systemic immunosuppression barred patients. The study's findings and limits: The antigens recognized by the expanded peripheral T cells, that is their antigen specificity, were not determined.

The sequence was collected from an adult with an advanced solid tumor such as melanoma, head and neck, liver or kidney cancer. Sequences were derived from CD4+ or CD8+ T cells sorted from blood, sampled in a trial of the OX40 agonist ivuxolimab. The genes are TRBV28 and TRBJ2-3, with 10 bases that match TRBD2. The CDR3 sequence: CASSYSGGQGDTQYF. CDR3 coding DNA: TGTGCCAGCAGTTATAGCGGGGGGCAAGGAGATACGCAGTATTTT. The full variable domain, in which reference TRBV28 and TRBJ2-3 provide the parts outside the CDR3, is DVKVTQSSRYLVKRTGEKVFLECVQDMDHENMFWYRQDPGLGLRLIYFSYDVKMKEKGDIPEGYSVSREKKERFSLILESASTNQTSMYLCASSYSGGQGDTQYFGPGTRLTVL.